Listed below are T cell receptor beta chains from one sample, sequenced in a study of human T cells and chemical hapten exposure. Each CDR3 protein is one row after TCRdb ran MiXCR on the RACE reads. The table records 40,000 to 45,000 distinct CDR3 sequences, 8.9% of them present only once. The input for sequencing was whole blood, taken in connection with sensitization to the hapten diphenylcyclopropenone (DPC). The receptor source for this set is a woman in her thirties or forties with alopecia areata. Some clones in this sample may be carry-over from other donors' samples. Each CDR3 is given with its conserved first and last residue. D genes are given only for firm matches. Size tells how often a clone was seen (once, few, many) or the class of an expanded clone, and some rows leave it out.

abundance	v_gene	j_gene	d_gene	len	CDR3nt	CDR3aa
many	TRBV20-1	TRBJ1-6	.	16	TGCAGTGCTAGAGATCTTCAGAGCTCCTATAATTCACCCCTCCACTTT	CSARDLQSSYNSPLHF
.	TRBV10-2	TRBJ2-1	TRBD1	13	TGCGCCAGCAGTGACAACAGGGGAAGTGAGCAGTTCTTC	CASSDNRGSEQFF
.	TRBV3-1	TRBJ1-1	.	14	TGTACCAGCTGCCAAAGCTCTGGGAACACTGAAGCTTTCTTT	CTSCQSSGNTEAFF
many	TRBV10-2	TRBJ1-1	.	13	TGCGCCAGCAGTGAGCTCAGGAACACTGAAGCTTTCTTT	CASSELRNTEAFF
.	TRBV14	TRBJ2-3	.	13	TGTGCCAGCAGCCAAGGCAGGGCTGATACGCAGTATTTT	CASSQGRADTQYF
few	TRBV7-9	TRBJ2-2	.	14	TGTGCCAGCAGCACGGGACCGACCACCGGGGAGCTGTTTTTT	CASSTGPTTGELFF
.	TRBV9	TRBJ1-6	.	15	TGTGCCAGCAGCGTAGCAAGTTCCTATAATTCACCCCTCCACTTT	CASSVASSYNSPLHF
many	TRBV30	TRBJ1-5	.	14	TGTGCCTGGAGTGTAACGAGGTCCAATCAGCCCCAGCATTTT	CAWSVTRSNQPQHF
.	TRBV7-9	TRBJ2-2	.	17	TGTGCCAGCAGCTCCCCGGCCATGGAAGCAGCTGGAGGGGAGCTGTTTTTT	CASSSPAMEAAGGELFF
.	TRBV20-1	TRBJ2-2	.	17	TGCAGTGCACCCTCCGGGGCCGCCCGGAGGGGCACCGGGGAGCTGTTTTTT	CSAPSGAARRGTGELFF
few	TRBV3-1	TRBJ2-7	TRBD1	15	TGTGCCAGCAGCCCCCGACCAGACAGGGTACACGAGCAGTACTTC	CASSPRPDRVHEQYF
few	TRBV28	TRBJ1-4	.	11	TGTGCCAGCAGTTTGAATGAAAAACTGTTTTTT	CASSLNEKLFF
medium-sized	TRBV6-1	TRBJ1-4	.	13	TGTGCCAGCAGGCAGGAAGAGTATGAAAAACTGTTTTTT	CASRQEEYEKLFF
many	TRBV7-2	TRBJ1-5	.	15	TGTGCCAGCAGCCCCTGGGACTCGTACAATCAGCCCCAGCATTTT	CASSPWDSYNQPQHF
few	TRBV4-1	TRBJ1-1	.	15	TGCGCCAGCAGCCAAGAAGGCAGGGGTAACACTGAAGCTTTCTTT	CASSQEGRGNTEAFF
.	TRBV19	TRBJ2-1	TRBD2	12	TGTGCCAGTGCGGGGGGCTACAATGAGCAGTTCTTC	CASAGGYNEQFF
many	TRBV29-1	TRBJ2-3	.	14	TGCAGCGTTGATCAGGGGCTGGGCACAGATACGCAGTATTTT	CSVDQGLGTDTQYF
few	TRBV4-1	TRBJ1-2	.	13	TGCGCCAGCAGCCAAGAGTCTAACTATGGCTACACCTTC	CASSQESNYGYTF
many	TRBV27	TRBJ1-1	.	15	TGTGCCAGCAGTCCCTCTGGGGGCGCTACTCTTGAAGCTTTCTTT	CASSPSGGATLEAFF
.	TRBV9	TRBJ2-7	.	14	TGTGCCAGCAGAGCACAGGGCGAGGCGGGGGAGCAGTACTTC	CASRAQGEAGEQYF
many	TRBV2	TRBJ1-2	.	14	TGTGCCAGCAGTGAAGATAGGGGAGCATATGGCTACACCTTC	CASSEDRGAYGYTF
.	TRBV20-1	TRBJ2-1	.	14	TGCAGTGCTAGCCGCGAGTTTCTAGGCAATGAGCAGTTCTTC	CSASREFLGNEQFF
.	TRBV5-1	TRBJ1-6	.	20	TGCGCCAGCAGCTCGACCCATTGGGCAGGTCAGAGCTCCTATAATTCACCCCTCCACTTT	CASSSTHWAGQSSYNSPLHF
many	TRBV4-1	TRBJ2-3	TRBD2	16	TGCGCCAGCAGCCAACCCGGGAGGGGGTCTACAGATACGCAGTATTTT	CASSQPGRGSTDTQYF
many	TRBV12-3/TRBV12-4	TRBJ2-7	.	14	TGTGCCAGCAGTTTCGGTCCCAACGCCCGCGAGCAGTACTTC	CASSFGPNAREQYF
many	TRBV5-1	TRBJ2-6	TRBD1	15	TGCGCCAGCCGGGACAGAACTTCTGGGGCCAACGTCCTGACTTTC	CASRDRTSGANVLTF
.	TRBV6-6	TRBJ1-1	TRBD1	14	TGTGCCAGCAGGCCCACAGGGGGCAACACTGAAGCTTTCTTT	CASRPTGGNTEAFF
many	TRBV7-8	TRBJ1-1	.	12	TGTGCCAGCAGCTTCCCTTCGGGGGCGGCTTTCTTT	CASSFPSGAAFF
few	TRBV18	TRBJ2-5	TRBD2	15	TGTGCCAGCTCACCCGGTCGGGGGGGCCAAGAGACCCAGTACTTC	CASSPGRGGQETQYF